This TCR beta chain derives from a study of cytomegalovirus exposure and HLA in healthy donors. Study results and limitations: In the roughly 130 validation repertoires, a later analysis found that first-cohort TCR clusters tended to co-occur. Researchers counted around 160 TCR beta chains as cytomegalovirus-associated. The authors confirmed in vitro that a few CMV-associated chains were specific for CMV antigens.

Donors came from a validation cohort of 95 to 150 subjects, distinct from the first 666-subject cohort. This clone came up once. Its antigen is currently unknown. The data were produced by immunoSEQ multiplex PCR, yet TCRdb's version contains in-frame clones alone and is incomplete. The data show 120,000 to 150,000 clones, roughly nine tenths seen once. The germline V gene has CDR1 LGHNA and CDR2 YSLEER. V lost 0 bases and J 4 bases, leaving 19 bases between the germline ends. This CDR3 contains 17 residues. The source of this sequence is a woman aged 18-30 years in good health and CMV-seropositive. The sequencing input was PBMCs. The gene calls are TRBV4-3 and TRBJ2-7, with D possibly matching TRBD2 (5 bases). Here the CDR3 reads CASSQDLGQRGRYEQYF. The CDR3 nucleotides are TGCGCCAGCAGCCAAGATTTAGGCCAGCGCGGGCGATACGAGCAGTACTTC.